This is a list of T cell receptor beta chains from one sample in a study of neurological immune-mediated disorders. TCRdb re-called the 5' RACE reads with MiXCR, one entry per CDR3 protein. The sample records around 48,000 distinct CDR3 sequences, 10% being singletons. The specimen was PBMCs. The receptors were gathered from a middle-aged woman with HTLV-1-associated myelopathy (HAM/TSP). Each CDR3 is given with its conserved first and last residue. A D gene is named only where the DNA matches it firmly. Not every row has a clone size; where given, it reads once, few, many or a size class.

d_call j_call clone_size v_call cdr3_nt cdr3_aa
- TRBJ2-2 many TRBV2 TGTGCCAGCAACGGCCAGGGGAACACCGGGGAGCTGTTTTTT CASNGQGNTGELFF
- TRBJ2-1 many TRBV10-3 TGTGCCATCAGTGACTCTGGGGGTGAGCAGTTCTTC CAISDSGGEQFF
- TRBJ2-7 - TRBV4-2 TGTGCCAGCAGCCAAGAACGGGACGCCCTACTTTACGAGCAGTACTTC CASSQERDALLYEQYF
TRBD1 TRBJ1-2 many TRBV9 TGTGCCAGCAGCGTAGGCACAGGGGGCCGGGGCTACACCTTC CASSVGTGGRGYTF
TRBD2 TRBJ2-7 many TRBV5-1 TGCGCCAGCAACAGCGGGGGGGCAGGTGAGCAGTACTTC CASNSGGAGEQYF
- TRBJ1-1 many TRBV6-6 TGTGCCAGCAGTTACGTTAACAGAAACACTGAAGCTTTCTTT CASSYVNRNTEAFF
TRBD2 TRBJ2-7 many TRBV5-1 TGCGCCAGCAGCTTGGCCCCAGCGGGGGGGAACTCCTACGAGCAGTACTTC CASSLAPAGGNSYEQYF
TRBD1 TRBJ2-4 many TRBV5-1 TGCGCCAGCAGCGGGACAGGGGTGACTTCAAACATTCAGTACTTC CASSGTGVTSNIQYF
TRBD1 TRBJ1-1 few TRBV7-6 TGTGCCAGCAGCCTCGGGACAGACACTGAAGCTTTCTTT CASSLGTDTEAFF
TRBD2 TRBJ2-2 many TRBV7-2 TGTGCCAGCAGCCCTGGACTAGCGGGGGCGGGATACACCGGGGAGCTGTTTTTT CASSPGLAGAGYTGELFF
- TRBJ1-2 - TRBV20-1 TGCAGTGCTCGACATCGACGGCTATATGGCTACACCTTC CSARHRRLYGYTF
- TRBJ2-7 many TRBV3-1 TGTGCCAGCAGCCCACCCTTGGCAGGTGGGGATATCGAGCAGTACTTC CASSPPLAGGDIEQYF
TRBD1 TRBJ1-1 many TRBV6-5 TGTGCCAGCAGAGACAGGGCTTGGGGGACCACTGAAGCTTTCTTT CASRDRAWGTTEAFF
- TRBJ2-2 many TRBV5-6 TGTGCCAGCAGCTTGTTAAACGGGGAGAACACCGGGGAGCTGTTTTTT CASSLLNGENTGELFF
TRBD2 TRBJ2-3 many TRBV2 TGTGCCAGCGAGACTAGCGGGGGTATAGATACGCAGTATTTT CASETSGGIDTQYF
- TRBJ1-5 many TRBV9 TGTGCCAGCAGCGTAGAGGGGCTTAAGAATCAGCCCCAGCATTTT CASSVEGLKNQPQHF
TRBD1 TRBJ1-1 many TRBV4-3 TGCGCCAGCAGCCAAGCTTTCCTAGGACAGGATGATGCTTTCTTT CASSQAFLGQDDAFF
TRBD2 TRBJ2-7 many TRBV12-3/TRBV12-4 TGTGCCAGCAGCCTTGGACTAGCGGGGGGCGATTACGAGCAGTACTTC CASSLGLAGGDYEQYF
- TRBJ1-1 many TRBV7-8 TGTGCCAGCAGCCCAACCCGCCAGGGAAGCGAAGCTTTCTTT CASSPTRQGSEAFF
- TRBJ2-5 many TRBV12-3/TRBV12-4 TGTGCCAGCAGTTTAGTGAGCCCAGGGACCCAGTACTTC CASSLVSPGTQYF
TRBD1 TRBJ1-2 many TRBV2 TGTGCCAGCAGTGACAGGGGGCGCGGGGATGGCTACACCTTC CASSDRGRGDGYTF
TRBD1 TRBJ2-3 many TRBV6-2/TRBV6-3 TGTGCCAGCAGCCGCAGACAGGGGGCTGGCTTCATAGATACGCAGTATTTT CASSRRQGAGFIDTQYF
- TRBJ2-4 many TRBV2 TGTGCCAGCAGTGGACGAAGTTATGACATTCAGTACTTC CASSGRSYDIQYF
TRBD1 TRBJ2-5 many TRBV27 TGTGCCAGCAGTTTAAGACAGGGGGAGACCCAGTACTTC CASSLRQGETQYF
- TRBJ1-4 few TRBV6-1 TGTGCCAGCGTCCGCCAGGTTGCAACTAATGAAAAACTGTTTTTT CASVRQVATNEKLFF
TRBD2 TRBJ2-5 many TRBV6-2/TRBV6-3 TGTGCCAGCAAACTAGCGGGCGAGACCCAGTACTTC CASKLAGETQYF
- TRBJ2-2 many TRBV12-3/TRBV12-4 TGTGCCAGCAGTTTGGGCCCAGGGGCACGAGATACCGGGGAGCTGTTTTTT CASSLGPGARDTGELFF
- TRBJ2-5 - TRBV20-1 TGCAGTGCTAGCTCCCTGTTGAAGGGTCGGGGGGCCCAAGAGACCCAGTACTTC CSASSLLKGRGAQETQYF
- TRBJ1-2 many TRBV4-3 TGCGCCAGCAGCCACGCCGGGCGTCCGGATGGCTACACCTTC CASSHAGRPDGYTF
TRBD1 TRBJ2-7 many TRBV4-3 TGCGCCAGCAGCCAAGGGACAGGGGCGAGGGAGCAGTACTTC CASSQGTGAREQYF
TRBD1 TRBJ2-7 many TRBV29-1 TGCAGCGTTGATGGACAGGGGAGCTCCTACGAGCAGTACTTC CSVDGQGSSYEQYF
- TRBJ1-1 many TRBV5-1 TGCGCCAGCAGCCTCTCTCCTCGGGGCGCAGGAACTGAAGCTTTCTTT CASSLSPRGAGTEAFF
- TRBJ2-2 - TRBV6-5 TGTGCCAGCAGTTACTCGCCCGGGACCGGGGAGCTGTTTTTT CASSYSPGTGELFF
TRBD1 TRBJ2-1 many TRBV24-1 TGTGCCACCAGTGAGGGACAGGGGTACAATGAGCAGTTCTTC CATSEGQGYNEQFF
TRBD1 TRBJ1-6 many TRBV6-5 TGTGCCAGCAGTTTCCTCTCAGGGGGGGATTATAATTCACCCCTCCACTTT CASSFLSGGDYNSPLHF
- TRBJ2-7 many TRBV11-2 TGTGCCAGCAGCCAGGGGGGGGGCCCGAACCCACGCGAGCAGTACTTC CASSQGGGPNPREQYF
TRBD2 TRBJ2-3 few TRBV5-1 TGCGCCAGCAGGTCGACGGGGGGGCCGACAGATACGCAGTATTTT CASRSTGGPTDTQYF
- TRBJ2-7 many TRBV24-1 TGTGCCACCAGTGACTCACAACGCCCCGAGCAGTACTTC CATSDSQRPEQYF
- TRBJ2-3 few TRBV6-1 TGTGCCAGCAGTGAATCTCAGGGGTGGGCAGATACGCAGTATTTT CASSESQGWADTQYF
TRBD2 TRBJ2-1 many TRBV5-1 TGCGCCAGCAGCTGGACTAGCGGGGGGCCGGGTTACAATGAGCAGTTCTTC CASSWTSGGPGYNEQFF
- TRBJ1-3 many TRBV4-1 TGCGCCAGCAGCCCCTTTAAGATCTCTGGAAACACCATATATTTT CASSPFKISGNTIYF
TRBD1 TRBJ1-3 - TRBV18 TGTGCCAGCTCATTCCGACAGTTTGGCCGACAGGGAGCTGGAAACACCATATATTTT CASSFRQFGRQGAGNTIYF
TRBD2 TRBJ2-3 many TRBV12-3/TRBV12-4 TGTGCCAGCAGTCCCCTAGCGGGGTATACAGATACGCAGTATTTT CASSPLAGYTDTQYF